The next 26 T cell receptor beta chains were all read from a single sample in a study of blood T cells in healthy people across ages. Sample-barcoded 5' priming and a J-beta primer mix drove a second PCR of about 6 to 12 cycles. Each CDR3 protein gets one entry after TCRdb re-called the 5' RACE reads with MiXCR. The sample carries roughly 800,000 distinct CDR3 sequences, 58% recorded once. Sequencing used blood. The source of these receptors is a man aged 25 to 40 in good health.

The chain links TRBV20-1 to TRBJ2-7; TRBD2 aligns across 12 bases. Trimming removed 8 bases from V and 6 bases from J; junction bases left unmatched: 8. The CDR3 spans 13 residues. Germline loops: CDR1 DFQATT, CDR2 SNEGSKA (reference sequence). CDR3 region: CSFKTSGSGEQYF. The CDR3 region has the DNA TGCAGTTTTAAGACTAGCGGGAGTGGCGAGCAGTACTTC.

The CDR3 DNA is TGTGCCAGCAGCCTTGGACAGTCGGGAGAGGAGACCCAGTACTTC. Amino acids: CASSLGQSGEETQYF. The genes are TRBV28 and TRBJ2-5; D assignment may be TRBD1 or TRBD2 (6 bases each). The CDR3 length is 15 residues. In germline, CDR1 is MDHEN, CDR2 SYDVKM. Deletions cut 6 bases from V and 5 bases from J, with 19 bases between.

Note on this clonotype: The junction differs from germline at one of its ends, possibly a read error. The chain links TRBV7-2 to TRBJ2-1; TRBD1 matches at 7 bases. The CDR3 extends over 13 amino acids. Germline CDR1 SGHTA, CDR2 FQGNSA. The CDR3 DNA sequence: TGTGCCTGCAGACAGGGTTCCTCCAATGAGCAGTTCTTC. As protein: CACRQGSSNEQFF. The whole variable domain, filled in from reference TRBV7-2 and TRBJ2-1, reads GAGVSQSPSNKVTEKGKDVELRCDPISGHTALYWYRQSLGQGLEFLIYFQGNSAPDKSGLPSDRFSAERTGGSVSTLTIQRTQQEDSAVYLCACRQGSSNEQFFGPGTRLTVL.

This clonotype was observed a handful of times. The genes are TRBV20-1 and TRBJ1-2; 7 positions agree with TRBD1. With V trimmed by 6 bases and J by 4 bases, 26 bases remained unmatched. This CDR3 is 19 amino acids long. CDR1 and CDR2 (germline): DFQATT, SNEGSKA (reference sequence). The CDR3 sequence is CSAAGQPIRLWRKSYGYTF. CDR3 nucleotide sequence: TGCAGTGCGGCGGGACAGCCGATCAGGTTGTGGAGGAAGAGCTATGGCTACACCTTC.

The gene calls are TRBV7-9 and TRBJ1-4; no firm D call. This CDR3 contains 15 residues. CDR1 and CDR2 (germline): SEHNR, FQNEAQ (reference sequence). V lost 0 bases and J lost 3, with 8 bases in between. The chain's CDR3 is CASSLALGANEKLFF. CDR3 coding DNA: TGTGCCAGCAGCTTAGCGCTGGGTGCTAATGAAAAACTGTTTTTT.

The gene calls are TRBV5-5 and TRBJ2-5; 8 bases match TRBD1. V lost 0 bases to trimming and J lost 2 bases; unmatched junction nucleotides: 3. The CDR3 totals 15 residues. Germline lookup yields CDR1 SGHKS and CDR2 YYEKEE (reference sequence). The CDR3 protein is CASSLAGGWQETQYF. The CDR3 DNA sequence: TGTGCCAGCAGCTTGGCAGGGGGCTGGCAAGAGACCCAGTACTTC.

The CDR3 DNA follows: TGTGCCAGCAGCCAAGTCGGTGTCTGGTATCAAGAGACCCAGTACTTC. This sequence encodes CASSQVGVWYQETQYF. The chain has TRBV3-1 and TRBJ2-5; D gene unclear. CDR3 length equals 16 residues. Germline CDR1 LGHDT, CDR2 YNNKEL (reference sequence). Trimming left V 1 base short and J 2 bases short, with 14 bases between.

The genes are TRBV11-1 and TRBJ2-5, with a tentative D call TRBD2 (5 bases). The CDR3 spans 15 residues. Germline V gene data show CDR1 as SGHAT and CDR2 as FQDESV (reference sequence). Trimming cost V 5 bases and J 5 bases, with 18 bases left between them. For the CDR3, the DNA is TGTGCCAGCAGCCGCCGGGAAGTCTTGGGGGAGACCCAGTACTTC. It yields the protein CASSRREVLGETQYF.

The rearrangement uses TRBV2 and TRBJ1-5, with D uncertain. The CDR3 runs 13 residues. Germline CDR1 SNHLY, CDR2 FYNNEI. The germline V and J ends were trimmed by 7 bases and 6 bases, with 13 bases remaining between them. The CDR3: CASKVSDLQPQHF. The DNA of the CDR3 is TGTGCCAGCAAGGTTTCGGACCTTCAGCCCCAGCATTTT.

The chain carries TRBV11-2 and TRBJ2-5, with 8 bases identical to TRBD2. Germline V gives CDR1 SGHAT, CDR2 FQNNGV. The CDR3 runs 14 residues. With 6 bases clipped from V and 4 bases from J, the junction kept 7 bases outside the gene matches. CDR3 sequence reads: CASRHSGGPETQYF. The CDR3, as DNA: TGTGCCAGCAGGCACAGCGGGGGACCAGAGACCCAGTACTTC.

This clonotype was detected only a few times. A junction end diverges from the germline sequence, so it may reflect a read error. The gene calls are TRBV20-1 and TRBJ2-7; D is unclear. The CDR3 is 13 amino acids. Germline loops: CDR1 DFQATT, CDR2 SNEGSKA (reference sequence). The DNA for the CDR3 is TGCAGTGCTAGAGATCTAAGGTCCTCCGAGCAGTACTTC. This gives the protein CSARDLRSSEQYF.

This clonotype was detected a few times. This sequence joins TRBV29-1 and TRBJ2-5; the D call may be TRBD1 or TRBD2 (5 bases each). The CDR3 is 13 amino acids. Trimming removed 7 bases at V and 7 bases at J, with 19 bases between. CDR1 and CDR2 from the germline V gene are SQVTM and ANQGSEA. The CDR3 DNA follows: TGCAGCGCGGAAGGTGGCGGGCAGGGGACCCAGTACTTC. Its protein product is CSAEGGGQGTQYF.

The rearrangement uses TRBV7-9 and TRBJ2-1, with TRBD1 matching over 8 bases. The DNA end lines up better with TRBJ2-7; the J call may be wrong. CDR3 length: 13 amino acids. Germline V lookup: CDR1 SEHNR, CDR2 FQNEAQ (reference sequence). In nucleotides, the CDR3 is TGTGCCAGCAGCATGGACAGGGTTAATGAGCAGTACTTC. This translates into CASSMDRVNEQYF.

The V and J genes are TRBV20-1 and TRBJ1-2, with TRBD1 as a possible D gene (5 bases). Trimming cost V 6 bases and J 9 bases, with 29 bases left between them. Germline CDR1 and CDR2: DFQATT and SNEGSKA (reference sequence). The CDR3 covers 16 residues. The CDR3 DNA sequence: TGCAGTGCCCTAAAACGACAGAATTTATTCGATAGAAGCTACACCTTC. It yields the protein CSALKRQNLFDRSYTF.

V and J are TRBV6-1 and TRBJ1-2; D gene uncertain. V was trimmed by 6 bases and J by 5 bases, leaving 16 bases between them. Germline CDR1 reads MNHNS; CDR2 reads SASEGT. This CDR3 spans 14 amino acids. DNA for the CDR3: TGTGCCAGCAGCCGGGAGGACGCGGGTTATGGCTACACCTTC. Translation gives CASSREDAGYGYTF.

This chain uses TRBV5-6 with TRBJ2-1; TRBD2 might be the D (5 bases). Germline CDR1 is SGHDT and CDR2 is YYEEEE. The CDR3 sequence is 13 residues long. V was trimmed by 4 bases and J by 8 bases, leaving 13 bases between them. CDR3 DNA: TGTGCCAGCAGCCAACTAGTGATCGATGAGCAGTTCTTC. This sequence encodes CASSQLVIDEQFF.

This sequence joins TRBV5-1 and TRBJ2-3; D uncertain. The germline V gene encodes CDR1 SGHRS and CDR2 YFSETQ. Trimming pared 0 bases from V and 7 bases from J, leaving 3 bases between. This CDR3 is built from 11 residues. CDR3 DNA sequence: TGCGCCAGCAGCTTGGAATATACGCAGTATTTT. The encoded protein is CASSLEYTQYF.

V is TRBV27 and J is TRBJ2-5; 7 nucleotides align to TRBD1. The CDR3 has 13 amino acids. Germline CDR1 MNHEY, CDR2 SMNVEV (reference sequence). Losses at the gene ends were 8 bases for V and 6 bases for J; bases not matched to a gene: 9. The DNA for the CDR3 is TGTGCCAGCCGGCATAAACAGGGGCAGACCCAGTACTTC. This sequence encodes CASRHKQGQTQYF.

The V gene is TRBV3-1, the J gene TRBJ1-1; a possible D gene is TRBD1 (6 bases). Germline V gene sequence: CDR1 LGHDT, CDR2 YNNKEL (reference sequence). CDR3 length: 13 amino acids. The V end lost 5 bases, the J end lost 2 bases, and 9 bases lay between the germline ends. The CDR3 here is CASSSGTNTEAFF. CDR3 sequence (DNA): TGTGCCAGCAGCTCCGGGACAAACACTGAAGCTTTCTTT.

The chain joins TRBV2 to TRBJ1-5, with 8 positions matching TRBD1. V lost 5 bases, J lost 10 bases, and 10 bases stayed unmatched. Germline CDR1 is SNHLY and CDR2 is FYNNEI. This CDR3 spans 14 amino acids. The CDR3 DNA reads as TGTGCCAGCAGTCGTTTGACAGGGGAGGAACCCCAGCATTTT. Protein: CASSRLTGEEPQHF.

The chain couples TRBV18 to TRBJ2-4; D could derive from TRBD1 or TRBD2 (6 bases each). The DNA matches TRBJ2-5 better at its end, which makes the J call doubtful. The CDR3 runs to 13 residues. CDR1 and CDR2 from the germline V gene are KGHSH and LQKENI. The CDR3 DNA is TGTGCCAGCTCACGGGGGGCTCAAGAGACCCAGTACTTC. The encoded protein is CASSRGAQETQYF.

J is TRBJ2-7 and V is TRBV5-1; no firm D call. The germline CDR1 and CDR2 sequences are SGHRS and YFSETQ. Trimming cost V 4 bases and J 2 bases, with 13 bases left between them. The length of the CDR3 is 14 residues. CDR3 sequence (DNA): TGCGCCAGCAGCCCAGGAGCCGCAACCTACGAGCAGTACTTC. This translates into CASSPGAATYEQYF. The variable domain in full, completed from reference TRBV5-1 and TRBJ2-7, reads KAGVTQTPRYLIKTRGQQVTLSCSPISGHRSVSWYQQTPGQGLQFLFEYFSETQRNKGNFPGRFSGRQFSNSRSEMNVSTLELGDSALYLCASSPGAATYEQYFGPGTRLTVT.

CDR3 protein: CASSPWREINEQFF. The CDR3, as DNA: TGTGCCAGCAGCCCTTGGCGGGAGATCAATGAGCAGTTCTTC. The chain couples TRBV13 to TRBJ2-1; 7 nucleotides line up with TRBD2. The CDR3 extends over 14 amino acids. Germline V gene data show CDR1 as PRHDT and CDR2 as FYEKMQ (reference sequence). Trimming took 5 bases from V and 6 from J; bases not matched to a gene: 7.

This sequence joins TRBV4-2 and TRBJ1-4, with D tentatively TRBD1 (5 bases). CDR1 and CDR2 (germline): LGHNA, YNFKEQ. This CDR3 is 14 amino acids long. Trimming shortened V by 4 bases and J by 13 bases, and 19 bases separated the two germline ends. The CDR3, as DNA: TGTGCCAGCAGCCCTGAAGTGGGGCAAGGAGGACTGTTTTTT. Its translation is CASSPEVGQGGLFF.

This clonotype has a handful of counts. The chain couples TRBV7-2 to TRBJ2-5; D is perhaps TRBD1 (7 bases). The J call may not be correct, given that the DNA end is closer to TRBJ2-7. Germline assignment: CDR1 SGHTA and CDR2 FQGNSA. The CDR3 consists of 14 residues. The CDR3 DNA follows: TGTGCCAGCAGCGTAGGACAGGAGGGCTACGAGCAGTACTTC. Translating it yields CASSVGQEGYEQYF.

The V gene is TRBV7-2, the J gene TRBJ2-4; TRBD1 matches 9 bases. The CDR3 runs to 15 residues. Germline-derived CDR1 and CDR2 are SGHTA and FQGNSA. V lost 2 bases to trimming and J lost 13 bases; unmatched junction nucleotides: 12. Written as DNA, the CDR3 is TGTGCCAGCAGCTTATCGACAGGGGGGCCCTACGAACAGTACTTC. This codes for CASSLSTGGPYEQYF.